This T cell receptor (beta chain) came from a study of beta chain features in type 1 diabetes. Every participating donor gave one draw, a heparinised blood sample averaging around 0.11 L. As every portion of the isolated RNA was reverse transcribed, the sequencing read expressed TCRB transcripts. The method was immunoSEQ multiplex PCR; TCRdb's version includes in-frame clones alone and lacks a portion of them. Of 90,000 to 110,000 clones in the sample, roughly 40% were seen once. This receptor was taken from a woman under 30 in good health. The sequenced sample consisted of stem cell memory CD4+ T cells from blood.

CDR3 protein: CASSQGRGQGNNEQFF. CDR3 sequence (DNA): TGTGCCAGCAGCCAGGGGAGGGGACAGGGAAACAATGAGCAGTTCTTC. The J gene is TRBJ2-1, the V gene TRBV4-2; 9 nucleotides match TRBD1. The germline V gene encodes CDR1 LGHNA and CDR2 YNFKEQ. Trimming at V came to 3 bases and at J to 5 bases, leaving 8 bases not matched to a gene. This CDR3 contains 16 residues.